This T cell receptor beta chain comes out of a study of blood T cell repertoires in COVID-19. Study background: The United States, Italy and Spain were the sources of the acute and convalescent COVID-19 samples.

The germline gives CDR1 LNHDA, CDR2 SQIVND (reference sequence). The CDR3 sequence is 15 residues long. Trimming at V came to 1 base and at J to 0 bases, leaving 0 bases not matched to a gene. Profiled with immunoSEQ multiplex PCR; TCRdb holds only in-frame clones, not every one. Seen here are 250,000 to 350,000 clones, 80% to 90% observed once, and the top ten hold 5.3%. This chain links TRBV19 with TRBJ1-1; 9 positions match TRBD1. The sample consisted of PBMCs or T cells enriched from blood (not recorded which). This TCR was recovered from a woman under 40 who had recovered from COVID-19. The DNA for the CDR3 is TGTGCCAGTAGTATAGGGACAGGGGTGAACACTGAAGCTTTCTTT. This encodes CASSIGTGVNTEAFF.